The 20 T cell receptor beta chains below come from one sample, sequenced in a study of T cell clones after liver transplantation. Measured with immunoSEQ multiplex PCR; TCRdb has only the in-frame clones, and not every one. The data hold some 80,000 clones, with less than 90% observed a single time. The sample consisted of CD4+ T cells from blood, taken around 48 months after liver transplant. Receptors originate from a human patient who received a liver transplant. Some T cells may trace back to the graft donor.

The chain recombines TRBV5-1 with TRBJ2-5, with no clear D. V dropped 1 base and J dropped 0 bases, with 4 bases sitting between them. The CDR3 runs to 13 residues. Germline assignment: CDR1 SGHRS and CDR2 YFSETQ. This chain's CDR3 is CASSLFNQETQYF. In DNA, the CDR3 is TGCGCCAGCAGCTTGTTTAACCAAGAGACCCAGTACTTC. The whole variable domain, remainder taken from reference TRBV5-1 and TRBJ2-5, is KAGVTQTPRYLIKTRGQQVTLSCSPISGHRSVSWYQQTPGQGLQFLFEYFSETQRNKGNFPGRFSGRQFSNSRSEMNVSTLELGDSALYLCASSLFNQETQYFGPGTRLLVL.

This clone was seen only once. The V call is TRBV7-9, the J call TRBJ2-7, with D possibly matching TRBD2 (6 bases). The CDR3 totals 15 residues. The germline CDR1 and CDR2 sequences are SEHNR and FQNEAQ (reference sequence). Trimming left V 5 bases short and J 2 bases short, with 16 bases between. CDR3 loop: CASSVTNSGPYEQYF. In nucleotides, the CDR3 is TGTGCCAGCAGCGTAACTAATAGCGGACCCTACGAGCAGTACTTC. The variable domain in full, completed from reference TRBV7-9 and TRBJ2-7, reads DTGVSQNPRHKITKRGQNVTFRCDPISEHNRLYWYRQTLGQGPEFLTYFQNEAQLEKSRLLSDRFSAERPKGSFSTLEIQRTEQGDSAMYLCASSVTNSGPYEQYFGPGTRLTVT.

The CDR3 sequence: CASSLVGRGSGANVLTF. In DNA, the CDR3 is TGTGCCAGCAGCTTAGTCGGCAGGGGCTCTGGGGCCAACGTCCTGACTTTC. The rearrangement uses TRBV11-2 and TRBJ2-6; the D gene is possibly TRBD1 (6 bases). Between the trimmed V and J ends, which lost 1 base and 0 bases, there was a span of 10 bases. Looked up from germline, CDR1 is SGHAT and CDR2 is FQNNGV. The CDR3 has 17 residues.

The chain is built from TRBV4-3 and TRBJ2-2; D is uncertain. The CDR3 contains 13 residues. Germline CDR1 LGHNA, CDR2 YSLEER. V lost 4 bases and J 1 base, leaving 4 bases between the germline ends. The CDR3 nucleotides read TGCGCCAGCAGCCGGGAGAACACCGGGGAGCTGTTTTTT. This encodes CASSRENTGELFF.

In the case of this clone: This specimen includes other DNA sequences encoding the same CDR3. V and J are TRBV18 and TRBJ2-3; possibly TRBD1 for D (6 bases). The CDR3 runs 13 residues. Germline V gives CDR1 KGHSH, CDR2 LQKENI. Trimming left V 6 bases short and J 4 bases short, with 11 bases between. The CDR3 DNA reads TGTGCCAGCTCGCCAGGGGCCCCAGATACGCAGTATTTT. It codes for CASSPGAPDTQYF.

The V call is TRBV6-5, the J call TRBJ2-2; D unclear. The CDR3 covers 13 residues. Looked up from germline, CDR1 is MNHEY and CDR2 is SVGAGI. The V and J ends lost 6 bases and 7 bases respectively, with 12 bases between them. CDR3 sequence reads: CASRPQAYGELFF. As DNA, the CDR3 is TGTGCCAGCAGGCCTCAGGCGTACGGGGAGCTGTTTTTT.

The rearrangement uses TRBV7-9 and TRBJ1-4, with 8 nucleotides matching TRBD1. Losses at the gene ends were 8 bases for V and 8 bases for J; bases not matched to a gene: 13. The CDR3 consists of 15 residues. The germline CDR1 and CDR2 sequences are SEHNR and FQNEAQ (reference sequence). The CDR3, as DNA: TGTGCCAGCGGGGCAGGGGGCGATCTCGGGGAAAAACTGTTTTTT. Protein product: CASGAGGDLGEKLFF.

The chain links TRBV10-3 to TRBJ2-1; TRBD2 aligns across 7 bases. The CDR3 has 14 amino acids. Germline-derived CDR1 and CDR2 are ENHRY and SYGVKD. With V trimmed by 10 bases and J by 7 bases, 13 bases remained unmatched. Here the CDR3 reads CASGGDRGVNEQFF. CDR3 bases: TGTGCCAGCGGTGGAGACCGGGGGGTAAATGAGCAGTTCTTC.

This chain joins TRBV5-1 and TRBJ1-2; D is undetermined. The CDR3 spans 15 residues. Per the germline V gene, CDR1 is SGHRS and CDR2 is YFSETQ. The V end was cut by 3 bases, the J end by 4 bases, with 16 bases between. CDR3 in amino acids: CASSSGRTDRYGYTF. The CDR3 coding sequence is TGCGCCAGCAGCTCCGGACGCACCGACCGCTATGGCTACACCTTC. Full variable domain (outside the CDR3, taken from reference TRBV5-1 and TRBJ1-2): KAGVTQTPRYLIKTRGQQVTLSCSPISGHRSVSWYQQTPGQGLQFLFEYFSETQRNKGNFPGRFSGRQFSNSRSEMNVSTLELGDSALYLCASSSGRTDRYGYTFGSGTRLTVV.

The chain uses TRBV5-4 and TRBJ2-7; TRBD1 matches at 9 bases. The V and J ends lost 4 bases and 6 bases, in that order; junction bases with no gene match: 14. The CDR3 loop spans 16 amino acids. The V gene's germline CDR1 is SGHNT and CDR2 YYREEE (reference sequence). CDR3 nucleotides: TGTGCCAGCAGCCAATTGCGCCAACAGGGGGCGCGCGAGCAGTACTTC. This codes for CASSQLRQQGAREQYF.

The chain combines TRBV7-8 with TRBJ2-3; 9 bases map to TRBD2. Looked up from germline, CDR1 is SGHVS and CDR2 is FQNEAQ. This CDR3 spans 16 amino acids. V shed 5 bases, J shed 3 bases, and the junction held 9 bases outside the gene matches. DNA of the CDR3: TGTGCCAGCAGCCCTCTCGGACTAGCGATAACAGATACGCAGTATTTT. Translating gives CASSPLGLAITDTQYF.

CDR3: CASSLYGQGGWDEQFF. CDR3 bases: TGTGCCAGCAGCTTATACGGACAGGGAGGATGGGATGAGCAGTTCTTC. V is TRBV11-3 and J is TRBJ2-1, with 8 bases matching TRBD1. Germline CDR1 reads SGHNT; CDR2 reads YENEEA. V lost 2 bases and J lost 8; bases outside the gene matches: 11. CDR3 length: 16 amino acids. The full variable domain, rest sourced from reference TRBV11-3 and TRBJ2-1, is EAGVVQSPRYKIIEKKQPVAFWCNPISGHNTLYWYLQNLGQGPELLIRYENEEAVDDSQLPKDRFSAERLKGVDSTLKIQPAELGDSAVYLCASSLYGQGGWDEQFFGPGTRLTVL.

V is TRBV2 and J is TRBJ2-7, with 11 nucleotides matching TRBD2. Germline CDR1 reads SNHLY; CDR2 reads FYNNEI. The CDR3 runs to 17 residues. Trimming at V came to 7 bases and at J to 4 bases, leaving 15 bases not matched to a gene. The CDR3 sequence is CASTLTPRLAGGYEQYF. The CDR3 region has the DNA TGTGCCAGCACTCTAACCCCTCGTCTAGCGGGAGGTTACGAGCAGTACTTC.

The chain is built from TRBV7-3 and TRBJ1-1; 8 positions agree with TRBD1. This CDR3 is 14 amino acids long. The V gene's germline CDR1 is SGHTA and CDR2 FQGTGA. Unmatched junction bases numbered 2, after V lost 4 bases and J lost 1 base. Here the CDR3 DNA reads TGTGCCAGCAGCTCCCAGGGGGCGAACACTGAAGCTTTCTTT. Translated, it gives CASSSQGANTEAFF. Using reference TRBV7-3 and TRBJ1-1 for the parts outside the CDR3, the full variable domain is GAGVSQTPSNKVTEKGKYVELRCDPISGHTALYWYRQSLGQGPEFLIYFQGTGAADDSGLPNDRFFAVRPEGSVSTLKIQRTERGDSAVYLCASSSQGANTEAFFGQGTRLTVV.

In its sample, this clone was seen once. The V gene is TRBV9, the J gene TRBJ1-4; no definite D call. The CDR3 extends over 19 amino acids. Per germline, CDR1 SGDLS and CDR2 YYNGEE. V shed 0 bases and J shed 7 bases, with 25 bases lying between them. CDR3 DNA sequence: TGTGCCAGCAGCGTAGTTACAGATAAAGCGGGAAATTGGGGTGAAAAACTGTTTTTT. This codes for CASSVVTDKAGNWGEKLFF.

This rearrangement joins TRBV4-2 to TRBJ2-1; 8 bases line up with TRBD2. Losses at the gene ends were 5 bases for V and 4 bases for J; bases not matched to a gene: 4. Germline V lookup: CDR1 LGHNA, CDR2 YNFKEQ. CDR3 size: 14 residues. The CDR3 reads CASSGTSGYNEQFF. The CDR3 DNA reads TGTGCCAGCAGCGGAACTAGCGGTTACAATGAGCAGTTCTTC.

This chain links TRBV6-6 with TRBJ2-6; D gene uncertain. V was clipped by 6 bases and J by 2 bases, with 5 bases between them. The CDR3 contains 13 residues. Germline CDR1 MNHNY, CDR2 SVGAGI (reference sequence). The CDR3 region has the DNA TGTGCCAGCAGCCCGCCTGGGGCCAACGTCCTGACTTTC. Amino acids: CASSPPGANVLTF.

This chain uses TRBV5-5 with TRBJ2-1; D is perhaps TRBD1 (5 bases). The CDR3 has 15 residues. V lost 5 bases to trimming and J lost 5 bases, with 17 bases between them. CDR1 is SGHKS, CDR2 YYEKEE, per germline (reference sequence). For the CDR3, the DNA is TGTGCCAGCAGGATGAACGGACAAAATAACAATGAGCAGTTCTTC. Its translation is CASRMNGQNNNEQFF.

This clone was picked up one time. This chain connects TRBV4-2 to TRBJ1-5; D is undetermined. V lost 0 bases, J lost 6 bases, and 12 bases lay in between. Germline V gene sequence: CDR1 LGHNA, CDR2 YNFKEQ. This CDR3 region has 15 residues. The DNA of the CDR3 is TGTGCCAGCAGCCAAGATCGAGCCGATAGTCAGCCCCAGCATTTT. This codes for CASSQDRADSQPQHF.

The V call is TRBV5-8, the J call TRBJ1-2; D is unclear. The V gene lost 0 bases and the J gene lost 8 bases, with 14 bases spanning the gap. CDR1 is SGHTS, CDR2 YDEGEE, per germline. The CDR3 runs 14 residues. CDR3: CASSLGPRMGGYTF. For the CDR3, the DNA is TGTGCCAGCAGCTTGGGACCTCGGATGGGGGGCTACACCTTC.